The 5 T cell receptor beta chains below were found in one sample sequenced in a study of blood T cell repertoires in COVID-19. Produced via immunoSEQ multiplex PCR; TCRdb's table is partial and in-frame only. The repertoire holds nearly 200,000 clones, with just under 85% as singletons. The material sequenced was peripheral blood. The receptors originated from a human donor with acute or convalescent COVID-19. The donor label of this sample is uncertain.

V is TRBV14 and J is TRBJ1-6; a weak D match, TRBD1 (5 bases). CDR1 is SGHDN, CDR2 FVKESK, per germline. The CDR3 loop spans 20 amino acids. The ends were cut back, 4 bases at V and 1 base at J, with 23 bases in the middle. CDR3 region: CASSRATQGPLGSYNSPLHF. The CDR3, as DNA: TGTGCCAGCAGCCGTGCAACCCAGGGTCCCCTGGGGTCCTATAATTCACCCCTCCACTTT.

This clone turned up a few times. This specimen includes other DNA sequences encoding the same CDR3. The V call is TRBV7-9, the J call TRBJ1-2, with D unclear. Trimming left V 1 base short and J 5 bases short, with 5 bases between. Germline CDR1 SEHNR, CDR2 FQNEAQ (reference sequence). The CDR3 extends over 12 amino acids. CDR3 coding DNA: TGTGCCAGCAGCTTAGACGGGTATGGCTACACCTTC. This encodes CASSLDGYGYTF.

This clone turned up a few times. The chain joins TRBV6-4 to TRBJ2-5; 9 bases map to TRBD2. Per the germline V gene, CDR1 is MRHNA and CDR2 is SNTAGT. With 10 bases clipped from V and 5 bases from J, the junction kept 23 bases outside the gene matches. CDR3 length: 18 residues. The CDR3 spells CAIIGVAGVCCSVETQYF. The DNA for the CDR3 is TGTGCCATTATAGGGGTAGCGGGAGTTTGTTGTAGCGTGGAGACCCAGTACTTC.

The chain combines TRBV3-1 (or the pseudogene TRBV3-2) with TRBJ2-7; 9 nucleotides line up with TRBD2. The V segment lost 1 base and the J segment 6 bases; nucleotides outside the gene matches: 4. The CDR3 sequence is 14 residues long. CDR1 is LGHDT and CDR2 is YNNKEL in the germline V gene (reference sequence). The CDR3 nucleotides are TGTGCCAGCAGCCAAGCTAGCGGGATCGGCGAGCAGTACTTC. Its protein product is CASSQASGIGEQYF.

The chain has TRBV5-6 and TRBJ1-3, with no clear D. CDR1 is SGHDT, CDR2 YYEEEE, per germline. The CDR3 runs to 14 residues. Trimming took off 7 bases at V and 0 bases at J, with 11 bases between the two ends. CDR3 in DNA: TGTGCCAGCCGTCCGATGAGCTCTGGAAACACCATATATTTT. It yields the protein CASRPMSSGNTIYF.